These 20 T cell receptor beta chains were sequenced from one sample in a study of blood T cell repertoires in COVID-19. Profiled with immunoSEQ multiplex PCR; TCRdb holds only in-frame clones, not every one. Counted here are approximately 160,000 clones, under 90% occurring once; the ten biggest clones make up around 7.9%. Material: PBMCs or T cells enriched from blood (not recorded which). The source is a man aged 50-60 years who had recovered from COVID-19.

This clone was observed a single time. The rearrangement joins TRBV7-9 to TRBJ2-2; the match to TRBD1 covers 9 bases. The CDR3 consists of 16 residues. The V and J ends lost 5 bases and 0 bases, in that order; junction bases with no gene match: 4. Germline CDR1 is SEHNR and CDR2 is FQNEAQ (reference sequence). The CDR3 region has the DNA TGTGCCAGCAGCCCTTGGACAGGGGCGAACACCGGGGAGCTGTTTTTT. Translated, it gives CASSPWTGANTGELFF.

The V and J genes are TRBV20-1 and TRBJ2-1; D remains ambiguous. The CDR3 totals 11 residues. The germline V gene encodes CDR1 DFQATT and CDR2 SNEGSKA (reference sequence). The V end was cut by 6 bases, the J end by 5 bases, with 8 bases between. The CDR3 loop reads CSAPYDNEQFF. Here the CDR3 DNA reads TGCAGTGCCCCGTATGACAATGAGCAGTTCTTC.

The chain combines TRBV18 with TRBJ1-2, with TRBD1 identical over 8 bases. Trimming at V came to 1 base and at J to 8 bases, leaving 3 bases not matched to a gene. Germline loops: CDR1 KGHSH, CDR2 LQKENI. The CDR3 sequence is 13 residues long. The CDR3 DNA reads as TGTGCCAGCTCACCACTTGGACAGGGAGGCTACACCTTC. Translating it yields CASSPLGQGGYTF.

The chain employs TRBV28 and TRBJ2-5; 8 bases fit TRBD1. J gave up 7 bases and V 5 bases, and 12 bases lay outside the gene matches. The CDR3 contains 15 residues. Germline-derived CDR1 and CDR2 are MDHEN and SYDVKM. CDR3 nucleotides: TGTGCCAGCAGTCCACTGGACAGGGAATCGGGGACCCAGTACTTC. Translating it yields CASSPLDRESGTQYF.

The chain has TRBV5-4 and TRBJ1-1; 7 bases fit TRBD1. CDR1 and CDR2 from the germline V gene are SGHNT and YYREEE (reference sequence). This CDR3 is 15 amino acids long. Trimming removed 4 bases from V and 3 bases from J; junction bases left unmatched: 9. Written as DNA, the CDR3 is TGTGCCAGCAGCCGACAGGGAGTTAGGTACACTGAAGCTTTCTTT. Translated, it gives CASSRQGVRYTEAFF.

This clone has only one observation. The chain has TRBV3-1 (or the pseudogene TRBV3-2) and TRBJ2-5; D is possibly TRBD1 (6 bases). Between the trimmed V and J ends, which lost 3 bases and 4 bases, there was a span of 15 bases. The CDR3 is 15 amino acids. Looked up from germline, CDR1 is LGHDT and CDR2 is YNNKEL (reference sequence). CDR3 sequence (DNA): TGTGCCAGCAGCCACCGAACGCAGGGGTTAGAGACCCAGTACTTC. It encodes CASSHRTQGLETQYF.

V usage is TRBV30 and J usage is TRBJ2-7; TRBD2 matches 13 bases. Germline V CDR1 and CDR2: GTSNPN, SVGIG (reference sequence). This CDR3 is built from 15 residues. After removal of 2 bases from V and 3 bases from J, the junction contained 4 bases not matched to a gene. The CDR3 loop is CAWSPGTSGVYEQYF. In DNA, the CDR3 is TGTGCCTGGAGTCCCGGGACTAGCGGGGTCTACGAGCAGTACTTC.

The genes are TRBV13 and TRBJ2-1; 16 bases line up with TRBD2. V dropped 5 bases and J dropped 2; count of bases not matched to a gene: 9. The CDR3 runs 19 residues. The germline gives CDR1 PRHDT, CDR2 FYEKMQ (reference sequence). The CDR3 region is CASSRPGLAGGLTYNEQFF. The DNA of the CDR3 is TGTGCCAGCAGCCGACCGGGACTAGCGGGGGGGCTGACCTACAATGAGCAGTTCTTC. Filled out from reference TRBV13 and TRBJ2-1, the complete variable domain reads AAGVIQSPRHLIKEKRETATLKCYPIPRHDTVYWYQQGPGQDPQFLISFYEKMQSDKGSIPDRFSAQQFSDYHSELNMSSLELGDSALYFCASSRPGLAGGLTYNEQFFGPGTRLTVL.

CDR3 amino acids: CASSRGTGGWETQYF. The CDR3 DNA reads as TGTGCCAGCAGTCGAGGGACAGGGGGCTGGGAGACCCAGTACTTC. V and J are TRBV11-2 and TRBJ2-5, with TRBD1 matching over 12 bases. The CDR3 runs to 15 residues. Trimming cost V 6 bases and J 5 bases; bases outside gene matches: 7. CDR1 and CDR2 from the germline V gene are SGHAT and FQNNGV.

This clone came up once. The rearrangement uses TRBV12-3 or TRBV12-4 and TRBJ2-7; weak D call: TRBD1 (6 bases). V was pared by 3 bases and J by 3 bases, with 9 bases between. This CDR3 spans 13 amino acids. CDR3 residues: CASSFRTVYEQYF. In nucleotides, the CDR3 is TGTGCCAGCAGTTTTCGGACAGTCTACGAGCAGTACTTC.

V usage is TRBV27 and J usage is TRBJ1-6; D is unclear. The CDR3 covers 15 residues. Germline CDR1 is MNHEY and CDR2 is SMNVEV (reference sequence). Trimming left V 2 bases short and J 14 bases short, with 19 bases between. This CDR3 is CASSLLSSGGVALHF. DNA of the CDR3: TGTGCCAGCAGTTTACTCAGTAGTGGCGGCGTGGCCCTCCACTTT.

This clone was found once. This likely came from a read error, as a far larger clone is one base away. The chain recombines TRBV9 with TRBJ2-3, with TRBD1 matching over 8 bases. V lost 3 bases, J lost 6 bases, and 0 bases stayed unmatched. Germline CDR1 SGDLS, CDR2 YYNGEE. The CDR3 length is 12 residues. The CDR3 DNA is TGTGCCAGCAGCGGACAGGGGGATACGCAGTATTTT. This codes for CASSGQGDTQYF.

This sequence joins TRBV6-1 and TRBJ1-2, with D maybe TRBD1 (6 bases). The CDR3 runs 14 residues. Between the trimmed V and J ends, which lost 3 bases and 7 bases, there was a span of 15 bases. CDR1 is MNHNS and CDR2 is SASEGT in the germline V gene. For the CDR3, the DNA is TGTGCCAGCAGTGAGGACAGACCTCTTACTGGCTACACCTTC. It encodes CASSEDRPLTGYTF.

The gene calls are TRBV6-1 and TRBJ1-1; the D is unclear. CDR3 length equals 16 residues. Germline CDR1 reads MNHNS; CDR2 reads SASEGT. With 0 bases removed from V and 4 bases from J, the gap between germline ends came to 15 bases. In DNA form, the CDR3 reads TGTGCCAGCAGTGAAGCCTGGAATCCCTCGGGCACTGAAGCTTTCTTT. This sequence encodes CASSEAWNPSGTEAFF.

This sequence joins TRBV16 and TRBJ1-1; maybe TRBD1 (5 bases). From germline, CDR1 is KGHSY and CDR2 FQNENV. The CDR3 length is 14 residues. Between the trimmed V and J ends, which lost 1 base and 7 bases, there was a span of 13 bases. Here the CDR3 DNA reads TGTGCCAGCAGCCAATTCAAAGGGGCCGGTGAAGCTTTCTTT. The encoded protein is CASSQFKGAGEAFF.

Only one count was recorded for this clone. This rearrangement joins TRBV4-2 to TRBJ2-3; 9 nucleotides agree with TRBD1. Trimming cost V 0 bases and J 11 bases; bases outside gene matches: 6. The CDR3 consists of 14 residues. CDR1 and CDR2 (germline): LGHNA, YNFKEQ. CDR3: CASSQDLTGQGQYF. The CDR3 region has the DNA TGTGCCAGCAGCCAAGATCTAACGGGACAGGGGCAGTATTTT.

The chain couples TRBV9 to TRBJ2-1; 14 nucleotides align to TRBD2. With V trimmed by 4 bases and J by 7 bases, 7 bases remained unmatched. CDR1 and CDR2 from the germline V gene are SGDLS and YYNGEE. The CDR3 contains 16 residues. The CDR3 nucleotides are TGTGCCAGCAGCTTAGGACTAGCGGGGGGCCAGAATGAGCAGTTCTTC. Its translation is CASSLGLAGGQNEQFF.

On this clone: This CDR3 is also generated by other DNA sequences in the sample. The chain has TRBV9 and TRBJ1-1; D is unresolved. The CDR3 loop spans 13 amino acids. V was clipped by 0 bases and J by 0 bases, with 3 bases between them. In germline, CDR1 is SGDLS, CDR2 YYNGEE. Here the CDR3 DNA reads TGTGCCAGCAGCGTAGCTGTGAACACTGAAGCTTTCTTT. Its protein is CASSVAVNTEAFF.

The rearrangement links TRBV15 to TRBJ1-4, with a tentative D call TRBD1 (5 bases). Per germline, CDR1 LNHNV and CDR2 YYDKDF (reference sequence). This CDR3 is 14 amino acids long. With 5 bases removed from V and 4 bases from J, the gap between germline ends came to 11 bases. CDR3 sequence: CATSPPGGNEKLFF. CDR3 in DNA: TGTGCCACCAGCCCGCCCGGGGGTAATGAAAAACTGTTTTTT.

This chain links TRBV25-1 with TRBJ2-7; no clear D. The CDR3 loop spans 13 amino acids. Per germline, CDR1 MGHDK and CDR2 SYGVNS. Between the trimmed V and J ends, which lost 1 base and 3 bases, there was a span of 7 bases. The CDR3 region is CASSELIVYEQYF. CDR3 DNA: TGTGCCAGCAGTGAATTAATAGTCTACGAGCAGTACTTC.